The 21 T cell receptor beta chains below were found in one sample sequenced in a study of blood T cell repertoires in COVID-19. The repertoire was sequenced with immunoSEQ multiplex PCR; TCRdb's copy has only in-frame clones and lacks some. The sample lists roughly 88,000 clones, about nine tenths occurring once. The sequencing input was peripheral blood. The receptors derive from a woman between 50 and 59 years old in a cohort sampled during active COVID-19.

The CDR3 is CASSDHREYQPQHF. The CDR3 DNA sequence: TGTGCCAGCAGTGATCACAGGGAGTATCAGCCCCAGCATTTT. The chain employs TRBV6-1 and TRBJ1-5, with TRBD1 as a possible D gene (6 bases). The CDR3 totals 14 residues. The germline CDR1 and CDR2 sequences are MNHNS and SASEGT. Trimming cost V 3 bases and J 5 bases, with 11 bases left between them.

The rearrangement links TRBV11-2 to TRBJ2-3, with a tentative D call TRBD1 (5 bases). The CDR3 extends over 17 amino acids. CDR1 is SGHAT, CDR2 FQNNGV, per germline. V was trimmed by 3 bases and J by 4 bases, leaving 20 bases between them. The CDR3: CASSLSAHYVGADTQYF. DNA of the CDR3: TGTGCCAGCAGCTTGAGCGCTCATTACGTAGGGGCAGATACGCAGTATTTT.

There are a few counts of this clone. This chain connects TRBV7-9 to TRBJ1-3, with D maybe TRBD1 (5 bases). V dropped 6 bases and J dropped 2 bases, with 14 bases sitting between them. Germline V gene sequence: CDR1 SEHNR, CDR2 FQNEAQ (reference sequence). The CDR3 is 15 amino acids. The CDR3 protein is CASRPQGSTGNTIYF. As DNA, the CDR3 is TGTGCCAGCAGGCCTCAGGGAAGTACTGGAAACACCATATATTTT.

The chain carries TRBV2 and TRBJ1-1, with a tentative D call TRBD1 (5 bases). The CDR3 covers 13 residues. V lost 8 bases and J 1 base, leaving 11 bases between the germline ends. CDR1 is SNHLY, CDR2 FYNNEI, per germline. DNA of the CDR3: TGTGCCAGCCAGACAGAGTCGAACACTGAAGCTTTCTTT. Its protein is CASQTESNTEAFF.

V and J are TRBV3-1 (or the pseudogene TRBV3-2) and TRBJ2-5; no clear D. The CDR3 is 13 residues long. V lost 1 base to trimming and J lost 5 bases, with 8 bases between them. The germline CDR1 and CDR2 sequences are LGHDT and YNNKEL (reference sequence). The CDR3 here is CASSQATRETQYF. CDR3 bases: TGTGCCAGCAGCCAAGCCACGAGGGAGACCCAGTACTTC.

CDR3 DNA sequence: TGTGCCAGCAGTTCCCTGCGGGAGCAGTACTTC. This sequence encodes CASSSLREQYF. The rearrangement uses TRBV28 and TRBJ2-7; D is undetermined. Between the trimmed V and J ends, which lost 4 bases and 7 bases, there was a span of 8 bases. The germline CDR1 and CDR2 sequences are MDHEN and SYDVKM. This CDR3 has 11 residues.

This clone has only one observation. The V gene is TRBV28, the J gene TRBJ2-6; 10 bases are a match to TRBD1. The germline gives CDR1 MDHEN, CDR2 SYDVKM. The CDR3 runs to 18 residues. J gave up 0 bases and V 5 bases, and 7 bases lay outside the gene matches. In DNA form, the CDR3 reads TGTGCCAGCAGTCCCCTCCGGACAGGGGGCTCTGGGGCCAACGTCCTGACTTTC. Residues: CASSPLRTGGSGANVLTF.

The gene calls are TRBV3-1 (or the pseudogene TRBV3-2) and TRBJ1-1, with D possibly TRBD1 on 5 matching bases. Germline assignment: CDR1 LGHDT and CDR2 YNNKEL (reference sequence). The CDR3 length is 15 residues. With 7 bases removed from V and 5 bases from J, the gap between germline ends came to 20 bases. The CDR3 DNA sequence: TGTGCCAGCATGGAGAGTCTGGGGCTTAAGACTGAAGCTTTCTTT. The encoded protein is CASMESLGLKTEAFF.

The rearrangement links TRBV6-1 to TRBJ1-1, with TRBD1 as a possible D gene (5 bases). CDR1 is MNHNS, CDR2 SASEGT, per germline. Trimming took 2 bases from V and 7 from J, leaving 11 bases between them. The CDR3 consists of 13 residues. CDR3 nucleotide sequence: TGTGCCAGCAGTGAAAGTGGGGGGAGTGAAGCTTTCTTT. It codes for CASSESGGSEAFF.

The chain uses TRBV3-1 (or the pseudogene TRBV3-2) and TRBJ2-1, with 8 bases identical to TRBD2. This CDR3 region has 16 residues. V shed 0 bases and J 10 bases; nucleotides not matched to a gene: 11. Germline V gene lookup returns CDR1 LGHDT and CDR2 YNNKEL (reference sequence). DNA for the CDR3: TGTGCCAGCAGCCAAGATCTTACCGGGAGGGCCGGGGAGCAGTTCTTC. Residues: CASSQDLTGRAGEQFF.

The J gene is TRBJ1-2, the V gene TRBV2, with TRBD1 identical over 10 bases. J lost 7 bases, V lost 6 bases, and 8 bases had no gene match. The length of the CDR3 is 14 residues. The germline CDR1 and CDR2 sequences are SNHLY and FYNNEI. The CDR3 DNA is TGTGCCAGCAGGTCCGGGACAGGGGTTGGTGGCTACACCTTC. It translates to CASRSGTGVGGYTF.

The rearrangement links TRBV3-1 (or the pseudogene TRBV3-2) to TRBJ2-1; 9 positions match TRBD2. The length of the CDR3 is 15 residues. From germline, CDR1 is LGHDT and CDR2 YNNKEL (reference sequence). The V gene end was trimmed by 6 bases and the J gene end by 2 bases; junction bases not matched to a gene: 5. The CDR3: CASRRGGGPYNEQFF. CDR3 in DNA: TGTGCCAGCAGACGCGGGGGGGGCCCCTACAATGAGCAGTTCTTC.

This chain links TRBV27 with TRBJ1-2, with TRBD1 as a possible D gene (5 bases). The CDR3 sequence is 15 residues long. Between the trimmed V and J ends, which lost 9 bases and 0 bases, there was a span of 17 bases. Germline assignment: CDR1 MNHEY and CDR2 SMNVEV (reference sequence). This CDR3 reads CARNPRDKANYGYTF. DNA of the CDR3: TGTGCCAGAAATCCCAGGGATAAAGCTAACTATGGCTACACCTTC.

The chain uses TRBV5-6 and TRBJ1-2, with a possible D match to TRBD1 (5 bases). V lost 0 bases, J lost 4 bases, and 10 bases lay in between. Germline CDR1 SGHDT, CDR2 YYEEEE. The CDR3 spans 14 residues. CDR3: CASSLVRVGYGYTF. CDR3 DNA: TGTGCCAGCAGCTTGGTCAGGGTAGGCTATGGCTACACCTTC.

This chain joins TRBV5-1 and TRBJ2-7; 7 bases match TRBD2. Unmatched junction bases numbered 6, after V lost 4 bases and J lost 2 bases. Germline assignment: CDR1 SGHRS and CDR2 YFSETQ. This CDR3 spans 14 amino acids. The CDR3 is CASSATGTTYEQYF. In DNA, the CDR3 is TGCGCCAGCAGCGCCACCGGGACTACCTACGAGCAGTACTTC.

The J gene is TRBJ2-3, the V gene TRBV12-5, with 8 positions matching TRBD1. After removal of 4 bases from V and 1 base from J, the junction contained 1 base not matched to a gene. Germline assignment: CDR1 LGHNT and CDR2 FRNRAP. CDR3 length equals 14 residues. This CDR3 is CASGSGQGTDTQYF. The CDR3 coding sequence is TGTGCTAGTGGTTCGGGACAGGGCACAGATACGCAGTATTTT.

The chain couples TRBV12-3 or TRBV12-4 to TRBJ1-2; D is possibly TRBD1 (5 bases). Trimming removed 3 bases from V and 6 bases from J, with 11 bases in between. This CDR3 contains 13 residues. The CDR3 is CASSFQGTDGYTF. The CDR3, as DNA: TGTGCCAGCAGTTTTCAGGGAACGGATGGCTACACCTTC.

The rearrangement links TRBV5-4 to TRBJ2-3; D might be TRBD2 (6 bases). The CDR3 is 15 amino acids. Trimming took 4 bases from V and 2 from J, leaving 14 bases between them. The germline gives CDR1 SGHNT, CDR2 YYREEE (reference sequence). The CDR3 is CASSPPGGLTDTQYF. As DNA, the CDR3 is TGTGCCAGCAGCCCGCCCGGGGGACTCACAGATACGCAGTATTTT.

The gene calls are TRBV7-2 and TRBJ2-7; D is undetermined. Germline assignment: CDR1 SGHTA and CDR2 FQGNSA. This CDR3 comprises 15 residues. The V end was cut by 1 base, the J end by 2 bases, with 12 bases between. The CDR3: CASSLGISRTYEQYF. CDR3 bases: TGTGCCAGCAGCTTAGGGATTTCCAGGACCTACGAGCAGTACTTC.

In DNA form, the CDR3 reads TGCGCCAGCAGCTTGGGTCAATCGTTACTCGGCACAGATACGCAGTATTTT. Protein: CASSLGQSLLGTDTQYF. The chain has TRBV5-1 and TRBJ2-3; D is unclear. Germline V CDR1 and CDR2: SGHRS, YFSETQ. There are 17 residues in the CDR3. Trimming shortened V by 0 bases and J by 1 base, and 15 bases separated the two germline ends.

This chain connects TRBV5-5 to TRBJ1-1; D is unclear. The CDR3 runs 14 residues. Trimming removed 2 bases from V and 0 bases from J, with 8 bases in between. Germline V gives CDR1 SGHKS, CDR2 YYEKEE (reference sequence). DNA for the CDR3: TGTGCCAGCAGCTTTGGGCAGCTGAACACTGAAGCTTTCTTT. Its protein product is CASSFGQLNTEAFF.